The present T cell receptor beta chain was sequenced within a study of cytomegalovirus exposure and HLA in healthy donors. Concerning this clone: The antigen remains undetermined.

The PCR made use of 60 Vbeta and 13 Jbeta primers. Clones were read by immunoSEQ multiplex PCR, and TCRdb kept only the in-frame ones, dropping some. The sample contains some 160,000 clones, approximately 85% of which appear only once. Study-level findings and limits: CMV antigen specificity was confirmed in vitro for a few CMV-associated chains. A cluster of highly shared sequence variants was likely a sequencing artifact.

The TCR sequence derives from a man aged 25 to 40 in good health and CMV-seropositive. Input material: PBMCs.

The CDR3 is CAISVGDRWNIYEQYF. The CDR3 nucleotides are TGTGCCATCAGTGTTGGAGACAGGTGGAATATCTACGAGCAGTACTTC. The chain combines TRBV10-3 with TRBJ2-5, with D possibly TRBD1 on 6 matching bases. Judging by the DNA end, TRBJ2-7 fits better; the J call may be wrong. The germline CDR1 and CDR2 sequences are ENHRY and SYGVKD. This CDR3 region has 16 residues.